This TCR beta chain was observed in a study of CD8 T cells in Susac syndrome. Study-wide results and caveats: The study's TCR sequencing and HLA analysis drew on a certain number of individuals. That number was acknowledged as relatively small.

TCR beta sequencing covered blood CD8+ and CD4+ T cells. TEMRA cells were FACS-enriched, and CD8+ and CD4+ T cells were isolated negatively. Reverse transcription of about 0.45 to 1 ug RNA was carried out with random hexamers. The TCR beta CDR3 was amplified by immunoSEQ multiplex PCR across 54 Vbeta, 13 Jbeta. TCRdb processed the immunoSEQ multiplex PCR reads anew with MiXCR; each CDR3 protein has one entry. This table holds roughly 190,000 distinct CDR3 sequences, roughly 95% found once. For this clonotype: What it binds is not known.

This TCR derives from a human donor in good health. What was sequenced was CD4+ T cells from PBMCs.

This chain's CDR3 is CASRGVRPLDTEAFF. The DNA of the CDR3 is TGTGCCAGTAGGGGGGTAAGGCCCTTGGACACTGAAGCTTTCTTT. The chain is built from TRBV19 and TRBJ1-1, with a weak D call TRBD1 (5 bases). This CDR3 has 15 amino acids. Germline CDR1 and CDR2: LNHDA and SQIVND (reference sequence). V was trimmed by 6 bases and J by 3 bases, leaving 17 bases between them.